Described below is a single TCR beta chain sequence and its context. As yet, its antigen is unknown. The entry originates in a study of T cell responses to AZD1222 COVID-19 vaccine. Study-level information: Analysis merged second doses at about 4 or about 12 weeks.

Germline values: CDR1 MDHEN, CDR2 SYDVKM. The V segment lost 3 bases and the J segment 8 bases; nucleotides outside the gene matches: 9. CDR3 size: 16 residues. Sequencing was performed with immunoSEQ multiplex PCR; in TCRdb, only in-frame clones are kept and a portion is missing. The data show 150,000 to 170,000 clones, roughly 90% seen once. Study-level findings and limits: At baseline, seropositivity was found in only six or seven AZD1222 recipients. Repertoires were obtained only post-peak T cell response. A mostly white British donor set with more females was recruited, and clonal diversity was possibly underestimated.

The sequenced sample was peripheral blood, obtained on day 0 of AZD1222 vaccination. The chain couples TRBV28 to TRBJ2-4; TRBD1 matches 11 bases. This clonotype was obtained from an adult in good health. The CDR3 here is CASSFPRTGGAYIQYF. The CDR3 nucleotides read TGTGCCAGCAGTTTTCCGAGGACAGGGGGCGCTTACATTCAGTACTTC.